The subject of this entry is one T cell receptor (beta chain). Its target is unknown. CDR1 and CDR2 from the germline V gene are KGHSH and LQKENI. CDR3 length: 12 residues. V lost 3 bases, J lost 4 bases, and 6 bases lay in between. This entry comes from a study of shared clonotypes between healthy human individuals. At the level of the study: The donors, two women and three men, were aged 18 to 49. Points from the study as a whole: Tissue TCR repertoires likely differ from these blood-only repertoires.

Amplification in unsorted PBMC replicate PCRs started from about 320 ng DNA, which equals some 30,000 T cell genomes. Original handling: There were no quality scores in the junction-only immunoSEQ sequences, so filtering differed. Clones were sequenced by immunoSEQ multiplex PCR, and TCRdb holds only the in-frame ones, with some missing. V and J calls and clone size are copied from that table; D and trimming were computed from the DNA. The table includes 450,000 to 600,000 clones, approximately 79% detected once. This TCR was recovered from a woman between 35 and 50 years old in good health. Some clones in this sample may be carry-over from other donors' samples. The chain recombines TRBV18 with TRBJ2-5; unclear D gene. Sequenced sample: PBMCs. The CDR3 loop reads CASSPMGETQYF. CDR3 bases: TGTGCCAGCTCACCGATGGGAGAGACCCAGTACTTC.